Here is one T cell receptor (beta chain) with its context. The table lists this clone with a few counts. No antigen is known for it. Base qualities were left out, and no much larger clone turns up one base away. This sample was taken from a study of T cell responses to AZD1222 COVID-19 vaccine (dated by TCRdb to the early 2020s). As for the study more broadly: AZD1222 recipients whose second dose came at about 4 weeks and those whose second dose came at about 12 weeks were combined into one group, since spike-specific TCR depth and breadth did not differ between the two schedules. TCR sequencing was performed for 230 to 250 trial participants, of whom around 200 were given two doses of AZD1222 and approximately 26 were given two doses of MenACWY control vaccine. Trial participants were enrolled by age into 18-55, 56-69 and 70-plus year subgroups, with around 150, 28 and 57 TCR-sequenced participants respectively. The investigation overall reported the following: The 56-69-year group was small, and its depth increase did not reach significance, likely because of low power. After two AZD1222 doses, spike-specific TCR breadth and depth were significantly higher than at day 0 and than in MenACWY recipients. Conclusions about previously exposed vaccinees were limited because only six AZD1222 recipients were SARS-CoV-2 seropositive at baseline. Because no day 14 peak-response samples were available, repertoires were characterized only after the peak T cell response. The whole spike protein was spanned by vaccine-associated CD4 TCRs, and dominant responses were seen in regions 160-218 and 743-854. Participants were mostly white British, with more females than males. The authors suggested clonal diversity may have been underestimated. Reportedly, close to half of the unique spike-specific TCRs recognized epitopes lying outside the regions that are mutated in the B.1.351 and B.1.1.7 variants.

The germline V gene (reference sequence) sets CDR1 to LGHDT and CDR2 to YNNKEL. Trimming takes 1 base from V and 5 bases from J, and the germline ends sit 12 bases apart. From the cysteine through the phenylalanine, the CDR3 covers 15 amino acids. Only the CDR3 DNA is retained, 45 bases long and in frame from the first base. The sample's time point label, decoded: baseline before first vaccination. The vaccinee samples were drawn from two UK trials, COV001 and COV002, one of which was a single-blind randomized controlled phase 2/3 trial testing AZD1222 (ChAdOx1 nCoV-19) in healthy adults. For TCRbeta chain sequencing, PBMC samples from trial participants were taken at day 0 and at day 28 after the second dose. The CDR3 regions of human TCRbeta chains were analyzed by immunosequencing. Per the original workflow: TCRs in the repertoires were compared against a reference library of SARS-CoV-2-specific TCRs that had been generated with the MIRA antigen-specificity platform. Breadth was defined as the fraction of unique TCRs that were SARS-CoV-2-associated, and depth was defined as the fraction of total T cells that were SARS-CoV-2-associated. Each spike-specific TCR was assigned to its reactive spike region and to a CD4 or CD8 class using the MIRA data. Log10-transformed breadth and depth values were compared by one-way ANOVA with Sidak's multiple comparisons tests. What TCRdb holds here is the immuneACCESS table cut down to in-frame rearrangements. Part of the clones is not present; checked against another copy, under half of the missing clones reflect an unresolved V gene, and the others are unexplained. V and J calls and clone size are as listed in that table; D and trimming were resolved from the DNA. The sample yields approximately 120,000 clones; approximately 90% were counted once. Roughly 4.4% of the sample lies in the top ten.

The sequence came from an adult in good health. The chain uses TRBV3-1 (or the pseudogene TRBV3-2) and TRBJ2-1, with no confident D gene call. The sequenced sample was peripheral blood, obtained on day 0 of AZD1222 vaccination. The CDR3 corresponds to CASSQGSSGHNEQFF. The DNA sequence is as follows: TGTGCCAGCAGCCAAGGGAGCTCTGGGCACAATGAGCAGTTCTTC.